These 6 T cell receptor beta chains were all obtained from the same sample, sequenced in a study of control samples from healthy donors and cancer patients. Libraries were prepared by immunoSEQ multiplex PCR; TCRdb keeps only in-frame clonotypes and omits some of them. The table records 90,000 or so clones, 85% to 90% of them present only once. The sample taken for sequencing was PBMCs. The receptors here all came from a woman in her fifties or sixties with colorectal cancer.

A single count supports this clone. V is TRBV9 and J is TRBJ1-1; D gene ambiguous. Trimming removed 3 bases at V and 1 base at J, with 10 bases between. CDR3 length equals 14 residues. In germline, CDR1 is SGDLS, CDR2 YYNGEE. DNA for the CDR3: TGTGCCAGCAGCGCCAAGGGCAGGAACACTGAAGCTTTCTTT. Encoded protein: CASSAKGRNTEAFF.

This rearrangement joins TRBV6-5 to TRBJ2-1, with a tentative D call TRBD2 (5 bases). The V end lost 2 bases, the J end lost 0 bases, and 8 bases lay between the germline ends. Germline lookup yields CDR1 MNHEY and CDR2 SVGAGI. This CDR3 spans 15 amino acids. The CDR3 reads CASSYRGSSYNEQFF. CDR3 bases: TGTGCCAGCAGTTACAGAGGGAGCTCCTACAATGAGCAGTTCTTC.

The chain has TRBV5-6 and TRBJ2-1, with 8 bases that match TRBD1. J gave up 7 bases and V 1 base, and 10 bases lay outside the gene matches. The CDR3 consists of 16 residues. The germline V gene encodes CDR1 SGHDT and CDR2 YYEEEE. CDR3 in DNA: TGTGCCAGCAGCTTGAGGCATCGGACAGGGTTTAATGAGCAGTTCTTC. Encoded protein: CASSLRHRTGFNEQFF.

Comment on this clone: Other DNA sequences from this sample encode an identical CDR3 as well. The chain carries TRBV19 and TRBJ1-1, with D maybe TRBD1 (5 bases). The length of the CDR3 is 14 residues. The V gene lost 2 bases and the J gene lost 0 bases, with 7 bases spanning the gap. CDR1 is LNHDA and CDR2 is SQIVND in the germline V gene (reference sequence). CDR3 bases: TGTGCCAGTAGTATACGGACACTGAACACTGAAGCTTTCTTT. It codes for CASSIRTLNTEAFF.

The V call is TRBV7-2, the J call TRBJ1-2; 11 positions agree with TRBD1. Per germline, CDR1 SGHTA and CDR2 FQGNSA. V was pared by 6 bases and J by 8 bases, with 5 bases of the junction left unmatched. The length of the CDR3 is 13 residues. The CDR3 region has the DNA TGTGCCAGCAGTGGACAGGGGGCTGACGGCTACACCTTC. Translation gives CASSGQGADGYTF. Looking up the rest from reference TRBV7-2 and TRBJ1-2 gives the full variable domain: GAGVSQSPSNKVTEKGKDVELRCDPISGHTALYWYRQSLGQGLEFLIYFQGNSAPDKSGLPSDRFSAERTGGSVSTLTIQRTQQEDSAVYLCASSGQGADGYTFGSGTRLTVV.

This chain's CDR3 is CASSFTTGYQETQYF. As DNA, the CDR3 is TGCGCCAGCAGCTTTACGACAGGTTACCAAGAGACCCAGTACTTC. This chain links TRBV5-1 with TRBJ2-5, with D possibly being TRBD1 (6 bases). The CDR3 runs 15 residues. The V gene's germline CDR1 is SGHRS and CDR2 YFSETQ. The V end was cut by 2 bases, the J end by 0 bases, with 11 bases between.